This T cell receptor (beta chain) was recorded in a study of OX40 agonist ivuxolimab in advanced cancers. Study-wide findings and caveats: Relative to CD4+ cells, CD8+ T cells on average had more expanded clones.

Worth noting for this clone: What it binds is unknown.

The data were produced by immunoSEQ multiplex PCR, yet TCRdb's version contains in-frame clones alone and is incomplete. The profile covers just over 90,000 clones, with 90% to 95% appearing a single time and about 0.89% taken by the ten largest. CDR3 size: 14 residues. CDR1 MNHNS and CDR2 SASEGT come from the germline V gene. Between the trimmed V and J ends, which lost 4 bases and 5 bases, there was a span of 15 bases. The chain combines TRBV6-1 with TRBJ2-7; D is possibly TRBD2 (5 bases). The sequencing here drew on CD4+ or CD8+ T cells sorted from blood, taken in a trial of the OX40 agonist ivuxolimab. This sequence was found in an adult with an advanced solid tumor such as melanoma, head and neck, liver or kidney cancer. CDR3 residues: CASSVGGRADEQYF. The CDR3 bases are TGTGCCAGCAGTGTAGGTGGGAGAGCTGACGAGCAGTACTTC.